The 21 T cell receptor beta chains in this list originate from one sample, sequenced in a study of blood T cell repertoires in COVID-19. Using immunoSEQ multiplex PCR, the repertoire was profiled, and TCRdb retains in-frame clones only, with some absent. The table has 200,000 to 250,000 clones, 85% to 90% seen once. The specimen was peripheral blood. The source is a man older than 75 with acute or convalescent COVID-19.

The genes are TRBV6-5 and TRBJ1-1; TRBD1 is a possible D gene (6 bases). In germline, CDR1 is MNHEY, CDR2 SVGAGI. V lost 4 bases, J lost 2 bases, and 17 bases lay in between. The CDR3 has 16 amino acids. The CDR3 region has the DNA TGTGCCAGCAGTTCCCAGACAGGAGCATACAACACTGAAGCTTTCTTT. It codes for CASSSQTGAYNTEAFF.

The chain recombines TRBV2 with TRBJ2-7; D uncertain. V was trimmed by 0 bases and J by 7 bases, leaving 13 bases between them. The CDR3 runs to 14 residues. Germline CDR1 SNHLY, CDR2 FYNNEI. The CDR3 DNA sequence: TGTGCCAGCAGTGAAGCCCCCGTAGAGAGGGAGCAGTACTTC. The encoded protein is CASSEAPVEREQYF.

This chain uses TRBV25-1 with TRBJ2-7; unclear D gene. The V end lost 4 bases, the J end lost 1 base, and 14 bases lay between the germline ends. Per germline, CDR1 MGHDK and CDR2 SYGVNS. This CDR3 is 15 amino acids long. The CDR3 here is CASSALGWQSYEQYF. CDR3 DNA: TGTGCCAGCAGTGCCCTCGGGTGGCAGTCCTACGAGCAGTACTTC.

The rearrangement joins TRBV5-1 to TRBJ2-5; unclear D gene. There are 16 residues in the CDR3. Germline V gives CDR1 SGHRS, CDR2 YFSETQ. V lost 1 base and J 4 bases, leaving 17 bases between the germline ends. This CDR3 is CASSLSPAVGRETQYF. CDR3 nucleotide sequence: TGCGCCAGCAGCTTGTCCCCCGCGGTCGGTCGAGAGACCCAGTACTTC.

The rearrangement links TRBV6-5 to TRBJ1-1; D might be TRBD1 (6 bases). Germline-derived CDR1 and CDR2 are MNHEY and SVGAGI. Trimming took 0 bases from V and 4 from J, leaving 12 bases between them. The CDR3 runs to 15 residues. DNA for the CDR3: TGTGCCAGCAGTTACTCGAACAGGGTGAGCACTGAAGCTTTCTTT. This encodes CASSYSNRVSTEAFF.

The V gene is TRBV28, the J gene TRBJ2-5; tentatively, D is TRBD2 (5 bases). The V gene's germline CDR1 is MDHEN and CDR2 SYDVKM. V was clipped by 6 bases and J by 5 bases, with 16 bases between them. The CDR3 loop spans 14 amino acids. The chain's CDR3 is CASSPVGVRETQYF. CDR3 nucleotide sequence: TGTGCCAGCAGCCCTGTCGGGGTCCGGGAGACCCAGTACTTC.

The chain is built from TRBV10-1 and TRBJ2-6; 7 nucleotides align to TRBD1. Germline V gives CDR1 WNHNN, CDR2 SYGVQD (reference sequence). With V trimmed by 6 bases and J by 0 bases, 11 bases remained unmatched. The CDR3 has 18 amino acids. CDR3 DNA: TGCGCCAGCAGCAGCGGACAGGCTGCACTCTCTGGGGCCAACGTCCTGACTTTC. Translating it yields CASSSGQAALSGANVLTF.

The chain carries TRBV7-8 and TRBJ2-7, with D uncertain. The CDR3 covers 15 residues. Germline values: CDR1 SGHVS, CDR2 FQNEAQ. V was clipped by 2 bases and J by 0 bases, with 11 bases between them. The DNA for the CDR3 is TGTGCCAGCAGCTTACAGGCTGCACACTCCTACGAGCAGTACTTC. This sequence encodes CASSLQAAHSYEQYF.

This chain links TRBV11-3 with TRBJ1-1; D may be TRBD1 (6 bases). V was trimmed by 5 bases and J by 1 base, leaving 8 bases between them. This CDR3 comprises 13 residues. The germline V gene encodes CDR1 SGHNT and CDR2 YENEEA. The CDR3 sequence: CASSETGNTEAFF. In DNA, the CDR3 is TGTGCCAGCAGCGAGACAGGGAACACTGAAGCTTTCTTT.

This clone has only one observation. The chain carries TRBV6-5 and TRBJ2-2; 10 bases line up with TRBD2. The V gene's germline CDR1 is MNHEY and CDR2 SVGAGI. V lost 10 bases to trimming and J lost 5 bases; unmatched junction nucleotides: 4. This CDR3 has 13 residues. This chain's CDR3 is CATLLAGTGELFF. CDR3 DNA sequence: TGTGCCACTTTACTAGCGGGGACCGGGGAGCTGTTTTTT.

This sequence joins TRBV19 and TRBJ1-3; possibly TRBD1 for D (6 bases). Germline assignment: CDR1 LNHDA and CDR2 SQIVND (reference sequence). CDR3 length: 15 amino acids. Trimming shortened V by 5 bases and J by 2 bases, and 13 bases separated the two germline ends. The CDR3: CASSAGQGTGNTIYF. The CDR3 DNA is TGTGCCAGTAGTGCCGGGCAGGGGACTGGAAACACCATATATTTT.

The chain carries TRBV4-2 and TRBJ2-1; D unresolved. Trimming removed 0 bases from V and 12 bases from J, with 6 bases in between. Germline CDR1 is LGHNA and CDR2 is YNFKEQ. CDR3 size: 11 residues. As DNA, the CDR3 is TGTGCCAGCAGCCAAGAGGCCCTGCAGTTCTTC. Translation gives CASSQEALQFF.

The rearrangement links TRBV24-1 to TRBJ2-1; D is perhaps TRBD2 (7 bases). The CDR3 length is 16 residues. Germline V gene lookup returns CDR1 KGHDR and CDR2 SFDVKD. Deletions cut 7 bases from V and 6 bases from J, with 21 bases between. The DNA for the CDR3 is TGTGCCACCAGCGATAGTGGGGGGGGCGTGTTCAATGAGCAGTTCTTC. Protein sequence: CATSDSGGGVFNEQFF.

The chain is built from TRBV29-1 and TRBJ1-2; the match to TRBD1 covers 9 bases. V was pared by 1 base and J by 5 bases, with 5 bases of the junction left unmatched. CDR1 SQVTM and CDR2 ANQGSEA come from the germline V gene. The CDR3 runs to 14 residues. The CDR3 nucleotides are TGCAGCGTTGAAGGACAGGGGGTAGGGTATGGCTACACCTTC. This translates into CSVEGQGVGYGYTF.

This chain's CDR3 is CASSYAQGGGYTF. The CDR3 nucleotides read TGTGCCAGCAGTTACGCGCAGGGGGGTGGCTACACCTTC. The chain is built from TRBV6-6 and TRBJ1-2, with 7 nucleotides matching TRBD1. Germline values: CDR1 MNHNY, CDR2 SVGAGI (reference sequence). The CDR3 is made up of 13 amino acids. V gave up 2 bases and J gave up 7 bases; unmatched junction bases: 4.

In this sample, this clone turned up once. In the same sample, other DNA sequences code for this CDR3. V is TRBV5-1 and J is TRBJ1-2, with D unresolved. Trimming left V 0 bases short and J 4 bases short, with 7 bases between. Germline CDR1 reads SGHRS; CDR2 reads YFSETQ. This CDR3 contains 13 residues. CDR3 in amino acids: CASSLGRLYGYTF. The DNA for the CDR3 is TGCGCCAGCAGCTTGGGCCGACTCTATGGCTACACCTTC.

Only a few counts were recorded for this clone. The genes are TRBV12-3 or TRBV12-4 and TRBJ1-2; no definite D call. The CDR3 consists of 11 residues. The V gene lost 5 bases and the J gene lost 11 bases, with 12 bases spanning the gap. The CDR3 sequence is CASSGRSGYTF. CDR3 coding DNA: TGTGCCAGCAGTGGGCGATCGGGGTACACCTTC.

The chain has TRBV15 and TRBJ2-5; 16 positions agree with TRBD2. V was clipped by 4 bases and J by 5 bases; unmatched bases: 13. In germline, CDR1 is LNHNV, CDR2 YYDKDF (reference sequence). The CDR3 has 19 amino acids. The chain's CDR3 is CATSTPGLAGGPSEETQYF. The DNA of the CDR3 is TGTGCCACCAGCACTCCGGGACTAGCGGGAGGGCCCTCGGAGGAGACCCAGTACTTC.

V is TRBV21-1 and J is TRBJ2-3; TRBD2, the D gene given by the table, was not confirmed from the DNA. TRBV21-1 is noted as a pseudogene. CDR3 length: 18 amino acids. The CDR3 is CASSKELGGWEEADTQYF. In nucleotides, the CDR3 is TGTGCCAGCAGCAAAGAGCTCGGGGGGTGGGAGGAAGCAGATACGCAGTATTTT.

The rearrangement uses TRBV2 and TRBJ1-5; a weak D match, TRBD1 (5 bases). V dropped 2 bases and J dropped 6 bases, with 11 bases sitting between them. Germline loops: CDR1 SNHLY, CDR2 FYNNEI. The CDR3 totals 14 residues. The CDR3 here is CASSEQGGAQPQHF. CDR3 nucleotide sequence: TGTGCCAGCAGTGAACAGGGAGGAGCTCAGCCCCAGCATTTT.

This rearrangement joins TRBV2 to TRBJ1-5; TRBD1 aligns across 8 bases. The CDR3 covers 15 residues. V shed 7 bases, J shed 9 bases, and the junction held 14 bases outside the gene matches. Germline CDR1 SNHLY, CDR2 FYNNEI. The CDR3 loop is CASKETGAAGGPQHF. The CDR3 DNA sequence: TGTGCCAGCAAGGAGACAGGGGCCGCCGGGGGGCCCCAGCATTTT.